This T cell receptor beta chain stems from a study of blood T cell repertoires in COVID-19. Study at large: COVID-19 samples collected from the United States, Italy and Spain covered acute and convalescent phases. In each case, the material was cDNA or gDNA derived from T cells, B-cell-depleted T cells, or PBMCs.

Source study methods: Amplified reference gene primers provided the basis for estimating nucleated cell counts. Some clones are missing from TCRdb's copy, which holds only in-frame ones; the method was immunoSEQ multiplex PCR. V and J calls and clone size are given by that table; D and trimming were obtained from the DNA. This sample has about 300,000 clones, with approximately 88% found just once. The CDR3 length is 14 residues. Losses at the gene ends were 4 bases for V and 5 bases for J; bases not matched to a gene: 8. In germline, CDR1 is SGHDT, CDR2 YYEEEE. The Seattle patients, enrolled during active infection, were followed longitudinally.

What was sequenced was peripheral blood. The rearrangement uses TRBV5-6 and TRBJ1-1; TRBD1 aligns across 7 bases. This receptor was identified in a human donor with COVID-19, enrolled during active disease. The donor label of this sample is uncertain. The CDR3 DNA reads TGTGCCAGCAGCCACCTACAGGGGCAAACTGAAGCTTTCTTT. Translated: CASSHLQGQTEAFF.